A single T cell receptor beta chain is shown here with its context. It has no known antigen specificity. One base away there is no much larger clone; base qualities are not given. The sample originates from a study of shared clonotypes between healthy human individuals (dated by TCRdb to the early 2020s). Study-level background: The cohort comprised two women and three men aged 18 to 49 years. To estimate repertoire size and how much clonotype sharing occurs between individuals, the study deeply sequenced the blood TCR repertoires of 4 to 6 healthy adults. For each donor, CD4 naive and CD4 memory were each given three plates, CD8 naive was given two plates, and CD8 memory was given one plate. Leukapheresis yielded between about 0.85 and 9 billion PBMCs per donor. To increase sequencing depth and limit assay-specific biases, different laboratories used diverse techniques to prepare libraries and sequence TCR repertoires.

V drops 3 bases and J drops 5 bases, leaving 11 bases in between. The CDR3 goes from the cysteine to the phenylalanine over 14 residues. The read is trimmed to its CDR3 DNA, 42 bases read in frame from base 1. CDR1 and CDR2, per the germline V gene, are MDHEN and SYDVKM. Overall results and qualifications from the work: Based on pairwise subsampling, the degree of clonotype sharing among donors was expected to be affected by sequencing depth. Sampling was restricted to blood, and TCR repertoires in tissue are likely to differ from TCR repertoires in blood. Larger estimated clonotype richness was generally found for naive subsets than for memory subsets. The genetic and exposure-history diversity represented was limited by the small number of donors. Higher generation probabilities were observed for clonotypes shared by all four sorted-subset donors than for non-shared clonotypes. Rarefaction of sorted-subset datasets indicated incomplete sequencing despite the large sequencing depth. When four donors were compared, the shared fraction of clonotypes was about 5.2% for naive CD4, around 3.6% for naive CD8, 2.3% for memory CD4, and 0.35% to 0.4% for memory CD8.

Donors were healthy HIV-negative adults with no recently reported acute infections or vaccinations. Every donor was a Caucasian adult residing in Nashville, Tennessee, USA. CD4+ T cells were enriched through magnetic negative selection, after which naive cells were positively selected on CD45RA and the remaining negative fraction served as the memory subset. After blood collection by leukapheresis, PBMCs were isolated using Ficoll-Histopaque density gradient centrifugation and then cryopreserved in the vapor phase of liquid nitrogen. Analytical flow cytometry was used to check the purity and quantity of each magnetically sorted T cell population. Each sorted fraction had its genomic DNA isolated and then quantified by UV absorbance on a Nanodrop 2000c. Using the deep immunoSEQ assay, TCR CDR3 regions were amplified from genomic DNA by multiplex PCR. Extracted genomic DNA from each cell subset was distributed evenly across all wells of several immunoSEQ 96-well plates, and each plate was treated as a replicate. Each replicate PCR for sorted subsets received roughly 200 ng genomic DNA, equal to about 30,000 T cell genomes. The purified libraries were quantified using a Qubit 3.0 fluorometer, sized with a Bioanalyzer 2100, and then quantified again using the KAPA Library Quantification kit. Every immunoSEQ 96-well plate was sequenced on a dedicated single-read 150-cycle Illumina NextSeq 550 flow cell. In the source study's methods: Because only junctional sequences without quality scores were contained in the immunoSEQ output, filtering matching that applied to full-length reads could not be performed. Sequences were annotated with PyIR, a Python wrapper for IgBLAST v1.9, and V/J genes and CDR3 were assigned using IMGT germline references. Reads with weak V/J assignments (E-value above 1e-6), missing CDR3, stop codons, out-of-frame junctions, or ambiguous translated residues were removed. V3J clonotypes were defined as sequences sharing an identical inferred V gene, J gene, and CDR3 amino acid sequence. Percentage overlap between repertoires was computed as shared unique clonotypes divided by the size of the smaller repertoire. Richness of each repertoire was evaluated using RTK rarefaction, the Chao1 estimator, and Recon v2.1 estimates of unobserved clonotypes. OLGA was used to compute generation probabilities for all TCRbeta clonotypes that the gDNA method yielded from a handful of donors. Entries here come from immuneACCESS through TCRdb and include only in-frame sequences with V and J called. Some clones fail to appear in such tables; in the studies checked, an unresolved V gene covers under half of the shortfall, and the cause of the remainder is unknown. V, J and clone size are those of that table, while D and trimming were read from the DNA. In all, the sample holds about a million clones, and 76% of those were seen once. The ten largest make up about 1.5% of the sample.

This clonotype was sampled from a man aged 18 to 29 in good health. The chain couples TRBV28 to TRBJ2-4, with an unclear D gene assignment. The sequencing sample was made of memory CD4+ T cells sorted from blood. In light of the paper, this sample's cell subset or site label describes: CD45RA-negative fraction. CDR3 reads: CASSLPTIQNIQYF. The sequenced DNA is TGTGCCAGCAGTTTGCCAACCATCCAAAACATTCAGTACTTC.